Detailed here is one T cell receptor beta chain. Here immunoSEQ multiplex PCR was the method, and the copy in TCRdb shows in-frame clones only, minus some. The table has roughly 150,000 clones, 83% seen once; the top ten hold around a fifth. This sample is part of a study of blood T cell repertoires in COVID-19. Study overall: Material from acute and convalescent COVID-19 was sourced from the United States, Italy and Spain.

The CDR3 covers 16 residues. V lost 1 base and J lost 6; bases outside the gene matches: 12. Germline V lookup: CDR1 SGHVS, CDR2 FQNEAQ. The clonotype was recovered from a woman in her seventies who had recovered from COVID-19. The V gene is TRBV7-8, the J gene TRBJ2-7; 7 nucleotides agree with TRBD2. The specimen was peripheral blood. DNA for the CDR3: TGTGCCAGCAGCTTAGTGGTGTCGGGGGGTCGGGGCGAGCAGTACTTC. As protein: CASSLVVSGGRGEQYF.